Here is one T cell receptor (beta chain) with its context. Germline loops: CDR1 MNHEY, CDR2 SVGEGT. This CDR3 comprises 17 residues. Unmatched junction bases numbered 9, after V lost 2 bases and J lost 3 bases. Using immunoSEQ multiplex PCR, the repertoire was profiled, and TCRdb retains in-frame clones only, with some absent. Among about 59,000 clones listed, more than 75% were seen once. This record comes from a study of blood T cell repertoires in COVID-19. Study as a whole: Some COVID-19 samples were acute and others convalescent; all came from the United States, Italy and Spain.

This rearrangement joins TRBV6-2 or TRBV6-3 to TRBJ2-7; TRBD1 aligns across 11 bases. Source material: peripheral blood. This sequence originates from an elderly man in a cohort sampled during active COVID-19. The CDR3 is CASSYRTGGVSYYEQYF. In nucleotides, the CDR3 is TGTGCCAGCAGTTACCGGACAGGGGGCGTTTCATACTACGAGCAGTACTTC.